The clone carrying this TCR beta chain came up many times. Its antigen is not known. This sample was included in a study of early T cells in non-severe SARS-CoV-2 infection. Study context: Chains were unpaired, as sequencing was done on bulk RNA from unsorted whole blood. Study-level results: A preference for anti-spike CD8 responses marked VDJdb matching, which missed private and CD4 specificities.

This CDR3 is 14 amino acids long. The germline V gene has CDR1 LNHDA and CDR2 SQIVND (reference sequence). V dropped 9 bases and J dropped 5 bases, with 19 bases sitting between them. In the library, individual cDNA molecules carried attached unique molecular identifiers. TCRdb re-analysed the 5' RACE reads in MiXCR, keeping a single row per CDR3 protein. Here the sample spans about 59,000 distinct CDR3 sequences, over 10% being singletons. The genes are TRBV19 and TRBJ2-5; possible D gene TRBD2, 5 bases. The sequences come from whole blood, collected at baseline. This TCR came from an adult who was a healthcare worker with PCR-confirmed SARS-CoV-2 infection or an uninfected control (not recorded which). The DNA for the CDR3 is TGTGCCAGCCATCAGGCGGGCCCGGAGGAGACCCAGTACTTC. Amino acids: CASHQAGPEETQYF.